The 8 T cell receptor beta chains listed next were all sequenced from one sample in a study of blood T cell repertoires in COVID-19. Libraries were prepared by immunoSEQ multiplex PCR; TCRdb keeps only in-frame clonotypes and omits some of them. The data show some 90,000 clones, about 85% seen once. The sequenced material came from peripheral blood. These receptors were collected from a man aged 55 to 70 with acute or convalescent COVID-19.

The chain has TRBV5-6 and TRBJ1-4; unclear D gene. V lost 0 bases, J lost 0 bases, and 6 bases lay in between. The germline gives CDR1 SGHDT, CDR2 YYEEEE. The CDR3 length is 15 residues. CDR3 protein: CASSLGLTTNEKLFF. As DNA, the CDR3 is TGTGCCAGCAGCTTGGGGCTTACAACTAATGAAAAACTGTTTTTT.

The chain carries TRBV7-2 and TRBJ2-2; TRBD2 matches at 11 bases. The CDR3 extends over 15 amino acids. Trimming removed 5 bases from V and 6 bases from J; junction bases left unmatched: 5. Germline CDR1 SGHTA, CDR2 FQGNSA. CDR3 sequence reads: CASSLSGGGSGELFF. The CDR3 DNA reads TGTGCCAGCAGCCTTAGCGGGGGGGGTTCCGGGGAGCTGTTTTTT.

The chain couples TRBV7-2 to TRBJ2-1; 9 bases agree with TRBD2. Germline assignment: CDR1 SGHTA and CDR2 FQGNSA. The CDR3 loop spans 15 amino acids. The V segment lost 3 bases and the J segment 5 bases; nucleotides outside the gene matches: 5. CDR3 protein: CASSFLAGVNNEQFF. The CDR3 DNA reads TGTGCCAGCAGCTTCTTAGCGGGAGTCAACAATGAGCAGTTCTTC.

This clone is a singleton in its sample. The V call is TRBV20-1, the J call TRBJ1-1, with D perhaps matching TRBD1 (6 bases). Germline CDR1 DFQATT, CDR2 SNEGSKA (reference sequence). V shed 3 bases and J shed 6 bases, with 20 bases lying between them. The CDR3 is made up of 15 amino acids. CDR3 amino acids: CSASFYRVLVAEAFF. The CDR3, as DNA: TGCAGTGCTAGTTTTTACAGGGTTCTGGTCGCTGAAGCTTTCTTT.

The CDR3 sequence is CAWNTGFDEKLFF. DNA for the CDR3: TGTGCCTGGAATACAGGGTTCGATGAAAAACTGTTTTTT. The V and J genes are TRBV30 and TRBJ1-4; TRBD1 is a possible D gene (6 bases). Trimming removed 4 bases from V and 6 bases from J, with 12 bases in between. The CDR3 is 13 amino acids. CDR1 and CDR2 (germline): GTSNPN, SVGIG (reference sequence).

The chain joins TRBV11-2 to TRBJ2-3, with 7 bases lining up with TRBD2. The CDR3 is 14 amino acids. Trimming removed 6 bases from V and 4 bases from J; junction bases left unmatched: 7. Germline values: CDR1 SGHAT, CDR2 FQNNGV. This CDR3 is CASRGTTAADTQYF. Written as DNA, the CDR3 is TGTGCCAGCAGGGGGACTACTGCGGCAGATACGCAGTATTTT.

The V gene is TRBV27, the J gene TRBJ2-7, with 10 bases aligning to TRBD1. Germline V gene sequence: CDR1 MNHEY, CDR2 SMNVEV (reference sequence). V gave up 5 bases and J gave up 3 bases; unmatched junction bases: 7. The CDR3 covers 15 residues. CDR3 in DNA: TGTGCCAGCAGTACACCGGGACAGGGGCTCTACGAGCAGTACTTC. Amino acid sequence: CASSTPGQGLYEQYF.

The J gene is TRBJ2-1, the V gene TRBV5-1; 10 bases fit TRBD2. This CDR3 has 16 amino acids. J gave up 2 bases and V 4 bases, and 6 bases lay outside the gene matches. Looked up from germline, CDR1 is SGHRS and CDR2 is YFSETQ. CDR3 amino acids: CASSALAGEAYNEQFF. The CDR3 DNA reads as TGCGCCAGCAGCGCTCTAGCGGGAGAAGCCTACAATGAGCAGTTCTTC.